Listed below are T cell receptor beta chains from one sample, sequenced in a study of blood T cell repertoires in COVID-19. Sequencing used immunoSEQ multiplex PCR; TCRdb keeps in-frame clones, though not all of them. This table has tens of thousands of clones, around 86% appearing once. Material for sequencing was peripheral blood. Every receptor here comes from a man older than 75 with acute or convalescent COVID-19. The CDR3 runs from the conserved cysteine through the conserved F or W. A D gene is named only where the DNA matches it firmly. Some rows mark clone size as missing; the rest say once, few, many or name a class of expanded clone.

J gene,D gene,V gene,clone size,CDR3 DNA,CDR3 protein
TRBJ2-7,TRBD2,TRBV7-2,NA,TGTGCCAGCAGCCGTCTAGCGGGGCCCTACGAGCAGTACTTC,CASSRLAGPYEQYF
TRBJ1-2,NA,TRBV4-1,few,TGCGCCAGCAGCCAAGAAGAGGAGACCTATGGCTACACCTTC,CASSQEEETYGYTF
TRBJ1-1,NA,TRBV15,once,TGTGCCACCAGCAGAGCCCCGGTTATGAACACTGAAGCTTTCTTT,CATSRAPVMNTEAFF
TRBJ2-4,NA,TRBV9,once,TGTGCCAGCAGCGAAGGCGGGAACAGCAAAAACATTCAGTACTTC,CASSEGGNSKNIQYF
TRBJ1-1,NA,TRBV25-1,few,TGTGCCAGCAGTGAATCGAGGGGGGGCGGTCGGAACACTGAAGCTTTCTTT,CASSESRGGGRNTEAFF
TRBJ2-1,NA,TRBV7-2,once,TGTGCCAGCAGCCGGTACAATGAGCAGTTCTTC,CASSRYNEQFF
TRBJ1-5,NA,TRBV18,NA,TGTGCCAGCTCCCGGCAGGGCGGCGATCAGCCCCAGCATTTT,CASSRQGGDQPQHF
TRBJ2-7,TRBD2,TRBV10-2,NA,TGCGCCAGCAGCAATATTGGGGGGGACTCCTACGAGCAGTACTTC,CASSNIGGDSYEQYF
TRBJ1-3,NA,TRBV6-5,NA,TGTGCCACTTCCGGAGGGGCTGGAAACACCATATATTTT,CATSGGAGNTIYF
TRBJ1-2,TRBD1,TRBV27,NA,TGTGCCAGCAGCGATACCGACAGGGGGCGTCGAAACACCTTC,CASSDTDRGRRNTF
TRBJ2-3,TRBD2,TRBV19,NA,TGTGCCAGTAGTATAGCAGCACTAGCGGGAGTAGATACGCAGTATTTT,CASSIAALAGVDTQYF
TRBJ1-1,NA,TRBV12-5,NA,TGTGCTAGTGGCCAGTTTATGAACACTGAAGCTTTCTTT,CASGQFMNTEAFF
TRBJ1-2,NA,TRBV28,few,TGTGCCAGCAGTTTATCGGACAGTAATAGGTATGGCTACACCTTC,CASSLSDSNRYGYTF
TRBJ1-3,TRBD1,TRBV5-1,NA,TGCGCCAGCAGCGGGACAGGGGGCTTATCTGGAAACACCATATATTTT,CASSGTGGLSGNTIYF
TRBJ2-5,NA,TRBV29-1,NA,TGCAGCGTCGTGGAGGGGCAAGAGACCCAGTACTTC,CSVVEGQETQYF
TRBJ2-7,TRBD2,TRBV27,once,TGTGCCAGCAGGCCCCCCCGGACTAGCTCGACCTACGAGCAGTACTTC,CASRPPRTSSTYEQYF
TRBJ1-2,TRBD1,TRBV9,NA,TGTGCCAGCAGCCCCCAAGGACAGGCTTCTGGCTACACCTTC,CASSPQGQASGYTF
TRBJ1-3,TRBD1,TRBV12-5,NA,TGTGCTAGTGGTTTGGTACGCCTCATGGACAGGCCGGGGGGAAACACCATATATTTT,CASGLVRLMDRPGGNTIYF
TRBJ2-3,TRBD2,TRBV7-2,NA,TGTGCCAGCAGCACTGGGGGACTAGCGGGAGCAGATACGCAGTATTTT,CASSTGGLAGADTQYF
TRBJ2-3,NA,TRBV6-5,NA,TGTGCCAGCAGTTATGCGCCTAGAGGGGATACGCAGTATTTT,CASSYAPRGDTQYF
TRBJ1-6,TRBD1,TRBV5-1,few,TGCGCCAGCAATCTGGGACAGCCTAATTCACCCCTCCACTTT,CASNLGQPNSPLHF
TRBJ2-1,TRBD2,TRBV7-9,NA,TGTGCCAGCAGCTTTCAGGGCGGGAGCTCCTACAATGAGCAGTTCTTC,CASSFQGGSSYNEQFF
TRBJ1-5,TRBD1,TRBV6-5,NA,TGTGCCAGCACCGTCGGACAGGGAGTTCAGCCCCAGCATTTT,CASTVGQGVQPQHF
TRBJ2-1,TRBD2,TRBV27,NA,TGTGCCAGCAGTTTGGGGCTAGCGGGAGTTCGGGATGAGCAGTTCTTC,CASSLGLAGVRDEQFF
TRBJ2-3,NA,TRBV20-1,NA,TGCAGTGGTAGTCGGGGGGATACGCAGTATTTT,CSGSRGDTQYF
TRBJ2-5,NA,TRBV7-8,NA,TGTGCCAGCAGCTTACGTTACGGGAGCCTTGTTAAAGAGACCCAGTACTTC,CASSLRYGSLVKETQYF
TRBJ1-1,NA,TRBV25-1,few,TGTGCCAGCAGACCCTTCCCGGGGATTTACACTGAAGCTTTCTTT,CASRPFPGIYTEAFF
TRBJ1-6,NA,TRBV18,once,TGTGCCAGCTCACGAAACCGGGATCTAAATTCACCCCTCCACTTT,CASSRNRDLNSPLHF
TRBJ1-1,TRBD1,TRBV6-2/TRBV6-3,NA,TGTGCCAGCAGCCGGACAGGGGAGGCTTTCTTT,CASSRTGEAFF
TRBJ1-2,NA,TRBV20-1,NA,TGCAGTGCTGCCGACTTGGGCTACACCTTC,CSAADLGYTF
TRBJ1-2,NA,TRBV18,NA,TGTGCCAGCTCACCACAGGGGCAGGATGGCTACACCTTC,CASSPQGQDGYTF
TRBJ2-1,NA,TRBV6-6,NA,TGTGCCAGCAAAAAGAGCTCCTACAATGAGCAGTTCTTC,CASKKSSYNEQFF
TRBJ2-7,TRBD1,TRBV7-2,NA,TGTGCCAGCAGCGCTCGACAGGGTATCAGCGAGCAGTACTTC,CASSARQGISEQYF
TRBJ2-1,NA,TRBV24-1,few,TGTGCCACCGGACTGACCCAATCCCTCAATGAGCAGTTCTTC,CATGLTQSLNEQFF
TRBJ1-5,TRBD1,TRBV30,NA,TGTGCCTGGAGTGTGGACAGGGGACAGCCCCAGCATTTT,CAWSVDRGQPQHF
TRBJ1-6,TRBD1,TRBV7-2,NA,TGTGCCAGCAGCCCGAGACAGGGGGCGCATTCACCCCTCCACTTT,CASSPRQGAHSPLHF
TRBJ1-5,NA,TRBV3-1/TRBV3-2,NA,TGTGCCAGCAGCCAAGACAGGGGCAGGGGCAATCAGCCCCAGCATTTT,CASSQDRGRGNQPQHF
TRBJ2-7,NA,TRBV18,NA,TGTGCCAGCTCATCCCACAGGGACGAGCAGTACTTC,CASSSHRDEQYF
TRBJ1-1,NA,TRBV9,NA,TGTGCCAGCAGCGCCCACGGGAACACTGAAGCTTTCTTT,CASSAHGNTEAFF
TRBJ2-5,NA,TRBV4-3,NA,TGCGCCAGCAGCCAAGATTCCTACTCATTCCAAGGCGGGACCCAGTACTTC,CASSQDSYSFQGGTQYF
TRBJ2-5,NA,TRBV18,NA,TGTGCCAGCTCACCTCCTTCCAGGTCCCAAGAGACCCAGTACTTC,CASSPPSRSQETQYF
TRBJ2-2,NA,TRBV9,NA,TGTGCCAGCAGAGAAAGCGGGAACACCGGGGAGCTGTTTTTT,CASRESGNTGELFF
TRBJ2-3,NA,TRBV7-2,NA,TGTGCCAGCAGCTTAGAGGGACTGTTCACAGATACGCAGTATTTT,CASSLEGLFTDTQYF
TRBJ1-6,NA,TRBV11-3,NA,TGTGCCAGCAGCTTAACCGTGAGCTCCTATAATTCACCCCTCCACTTT,CASSLTVSSYNSPLHF
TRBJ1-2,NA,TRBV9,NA,TGTGCCAGCAGCGTAGAGGAAAGGAGAACTAACTATGGCTACACCTTC,CASSVEERRTNYGYTF
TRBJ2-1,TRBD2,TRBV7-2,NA,TGTGCCAGCAGCTTATCTAGCGGCTCCTACAATGAGCAGTTCTTC,CASSLSSGSYNEQFF
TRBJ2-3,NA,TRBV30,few,TGTGCCTGGAGTCCCGGACAGATCACAGATACGCAGTATTTT,CAWSPGQITDTQYF
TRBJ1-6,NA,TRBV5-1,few,TGCGCCAGCAGGAGAGCAGGCGATAGCTCCTATAATTCACCCCTCCACTTT,CASRRAGDSSYNSPLHF
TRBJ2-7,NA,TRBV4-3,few,TGCGCCAGCAGCCAAGGTAGAGGGATTTACGAGCAGTACTTC,CASSQGRGIYEQYF
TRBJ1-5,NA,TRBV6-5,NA,TGTGCCAGCACCATAGGGAGTCAGCCCCAGCATTTT,CASTIGSQPQHF
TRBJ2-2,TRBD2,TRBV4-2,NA,TGTGCCAGCAGCCTGTCCCCCTTCAGCGGGAGGTTCGCCACCGGGGAGCTGTTTTTT,CASSLSPFSGRFATGELFF
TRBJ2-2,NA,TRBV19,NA,TGTGCCAGTATAGGATGGCAGGGGTCTAACTGGGGGGAGCTGTTTTTT,CASIGWQGSNWGELFF
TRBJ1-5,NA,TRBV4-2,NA,TGTGCCAGCAGCCGGCAGAGCAATCAGCCCCAGCATTTT,CASSRQSNQPQHF